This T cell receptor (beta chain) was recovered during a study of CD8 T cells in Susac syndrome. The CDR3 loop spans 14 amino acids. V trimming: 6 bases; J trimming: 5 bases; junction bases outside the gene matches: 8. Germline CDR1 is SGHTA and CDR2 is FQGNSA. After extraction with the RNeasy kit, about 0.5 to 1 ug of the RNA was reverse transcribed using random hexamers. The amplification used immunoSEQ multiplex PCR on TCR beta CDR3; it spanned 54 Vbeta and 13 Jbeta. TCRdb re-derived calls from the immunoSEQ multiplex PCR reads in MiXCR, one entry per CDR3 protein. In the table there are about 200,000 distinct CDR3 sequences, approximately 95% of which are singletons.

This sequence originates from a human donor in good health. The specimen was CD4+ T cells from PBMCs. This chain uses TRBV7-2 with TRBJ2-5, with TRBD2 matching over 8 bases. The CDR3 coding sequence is TGTGCCAGCAGACCAACCGCGGGGGGTGAGACCCAGTACTTC. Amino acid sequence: CASRPTAGGETQYF. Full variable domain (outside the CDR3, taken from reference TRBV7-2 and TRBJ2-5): GAGVSQSPSNKVTEKGKDVELRCDPISGHTALYWYRQSLGQGLEFLIYFQGNSAPDKSGLPSDRFSAERTGGSVSTLTIQRTQQEDSAVYLCASRPTAGGETQYFGPGTRLLVL.